Presented here are 8 T cell receptor beta chains from one specimen sequenced in a study of spatial heterogeneity in lung cancer. MiXCR was run by TCRdb on the 5' RACE reads, yielding one entry per CDR3 protein. The sample lists 40,000 to 45,000 distinct CDR3 sequences; approximately 13% were seen once. Stated time point: sample taken at primary tumor resection. Unsorted whole RNA from tumor, nontumor lung or frozen PBMC underwent sequencing. The specimen was PBMCs, collected at surgery. All receptors come from a male donor with early-stage non-small cell lung cancer.

The rearrangement joins TRBV7-6 to TRBJ2-2; 10 bases map to TRBD2. This CDR3 region has 16 residues. Per the germline V gene, CDR1 is SGHVS and CDR2 is FNYEAQ. Unmatched junction bases numbered 6, after V lost 3 bases and J lost 5 bases. This chain's CDR3 is CASSLYGTSETGELFF. The DNA of the CDR3 is TGTGCCAGCAGCTTGTACGGGACTAGCGAGACCGGGGAGCTGTTTTTT.

J is TRBJ2-7 and V is TRBV5-1; 7 bases map to TRBD2. In germline, CDR1 is SGHRS, CDR2 YFSETQ. Germline trimming cut 0 bases from V and 6 bases from J; bases unmatched to any gene: 15. The CDR3 totals 17 residues. CDR3 residues: CASSLVRAGLVWSEQYF. Written as DNA, the CDR3 is TGCGCCAGCAGCTTGGTCAGGGCAGGACTAGTCTGGAGCGAGCAGTACTTC.

The rearrangement uses TRBV5-1 and TRBJ2-5; perhaps TRBD1 as D (6 bases). The CDR3 consists of 14 residues. Trimming took off 4 bases at V and 2 bases at J, with 12 bases between the two ends. Germline CDR1 and CDR2: SGHRS and YFSETQ. Here the CDR3 reads CASSQTGTQETQYF. As DNA, the CDR3 is TGCGCCAGCAGCCAGACTGGGACACAAGAGACCCAGTACTTC.

This clonotype was seen a few times. This rearrangement joins TRBV20-1 to TRBJ2-7; D may be TRBD1 (7 bases). The CDR3 runs to 14 residues. Per the germline V gene, CDR1 is DFQATT and CDR2 is SNEGSKA (reference sequence). V was shortened by 5 bases and J by 3 bases, with 17 bases between the two germline ends. CDR3 residues: CSARGQEGRYEQYF. CDR3 coding DNA: TGCAGTGCTCGTGGACAGGAGGGACGCTACGAGCAGTACTTC.

A few counts support this clonotype. V usage is TRBV7-9 and J usage is TRBJ2-1; no definite D call. V lost 5 bases and J lost 6, with 17 bases in between. Germline V gives CDR1 SEHNR, CDR2 FQNEAQ (reference sequence). The CDR3 has 15 residues. The CDR3 region is CASSPPSVYSNEQFF. CDR3 DNA sequence: TGTGCCAGCAGCCCCCCGAGCGTTTATTCCAATGAGCAGTTCTTC.

The chain couples TRBV20-1 to TRBJ1-1; D might be TRBD1 (6 bases). Germline V CDR1 and CDR2: DFQATT, SNEGSKA (reference sequence). The CDR3 has 13 amino acids. The germline V and J ends were trimmed by 6 bases and 3 bases, with 14 bases remaining between them. This CDR3 reads CSALQGVYTEAFF. The CDR3 DNA follows: TGCAGTGCCTTACAGGGCGTATACACTGAAGCTTTCTTT.

This clonotype turned up a few times. Mismatch with germline at one junction end may stem from a read error. The V and J genes are TRBV10-3 and TRBJ2-7, with 10 bases fitting TRBD1. CDR1 and CDR2 (germline): ENHRY, SYGVKD. This CDR3 comprises 13 residues. The CDR3 coding sequence is TGTGCCCTCAGGGGACAGGGGAACTACGAGCAGTACTTC. Translating gives CALRGQGNYEQYF.

This clonotype was counted only a few times. The CDR3 sequence: CSGGTGRLAGGDEQFF. Here the CDR3 DNA reads TGCAGTGGAGGGACAGGCCGACTAGCGGGAGGGGATGAGCAGTTCTTC. The chain combines TRBV20-1 with TRBJ2-1; 14 bases map to TRBD2. CDR1 is DFQATT and CDR2 is SNEGSKA in the germline V gene (reference sequence). J gave up 8 bases and V 7 bases, and 13 bases lay outside the gene matches. The CDR3 totals 16 residues.